Shown below are 8 T cell receptor beta chains from a single sample sequenced in a study of blood T cells in healthy people across ages. PCR was performed a second time for about 7 to 11 cycles using a sample-barcoded 5' primer and a J-beta primer mix. TCRdb re-analysed the 5' RACE reads in MiXCR, keeping a single row per CDR3 protein. The sample yields nearly 800,000 distinct CDR3 sequences, about 61% seen once. Sequencing input: blood. Receptors were obtained from a man aged 40-49 years in good health.

This CDR3 reads CASRDRSEGANVLTF. DNA of the CDR3: TGTGCCAGCAGGGATAGGTCAGAAGGGGCCAACGTCCTGACTTTC. The chain carries TRBV6-1 and TRBJ2-6; D ambiguous. This CDR3 has 15 amino acids. The V end was cut by 6 bases, the J end by 4 bases, with 13 bases between. Germline loops: CDR1 MNHNS, CDR2 SASEGT.

The CDR3 DNA is TGTGCCAGCAGCTTAATGGGGATGGAGACCCAGTACTTC. The encoded protein is CASSLMGMETQYF. This chain uses TRBV7-9 with TRBJ2-7; no firm D call. TRBJ2-5 explains the end of the DNA better; the J call may be wrong. The CDR3 has 13 residues. Germline CDR1 SEHNR, CDR2 FQNEAQ (reference sequence).

About this clonotype itself: The junction departs from germline at one end; a sequencing error may be responsible. This chain joins TRBV5-4 and TRBJ2-1; no firm D call. The germline gives CDR1 SGHNT, CDR2 YYREEE (reference sequence). The CDR3 is 15 residues long. Here the CDR3 reads CASSLDQSSYNEQFF. CDR3 DNA: TGTGCCAGCAGCTTGGATCAGAGCTCCTATAATGAGCAGTTCTTC.

J is TRBJ2-5 and V is TRBV28; tentative D call: TRBD2 (6 bases). Looked up from germline, CDR1 is MDHEN and CDR2 is SYDVKM. V shed 8 bases and J shed 11 bases, with 12 bases lying between them. The CDR3 totals 10 residues. CDR3 DNA: TGTGCCAGCGGCTTAGGAGGGCAGTACTTC. It translates to CASGLGGQYF.

The gene calls are TRBV21-1 and TRBJ1-2; the table names TRBD1, a call not compared with the DNA. TRBV21-1 is a recognized pseudogene. The CDR3 spans 14 residues. CDR3 bases: TGTGCCAGCAGCAACCCAGGACCTAACTATGGCTACACCTTC. The encoded protein is CASSNPGPNYGYTF.

A few counts support this clonotype. The J gene is TRBJ2-3, the V gene TRBV10-3; 12 nucleotides agree with TRBD2. CDR1 ENHRY and CDR2 SYGVKD come from the germline V gene. V lost 0 bases, J lost 3 bases, and 10 bases stayed unmatched. This CDR3 contains 19 residues. The CDR3 region is CAISESSSGRAFGTDTQYF. DNA for the CDR3: TGTGCCATCAGTGAGTCCTCTAGCGGGAGGGCCTTTGGTACAGATACGCAGTATTTT.

The chain is built from TRBV27 and TRBJ2-1; perhaps D is TRBD1 or TRBD2 (7 bases each). Trimming shortened V by 9 bases and J by 9 bases, and 18 bases separated the two germline ends. From germline, CDR1 is MNHEY and CDR2 SMNVEV (reference sequence). This CDR3 is 13 amino acids long. The CDR3 DNA follows: TGTGCCAGTACCCCAGGGGGGGCCGGTGAGCAGTTCTTC. This encodes CASTPGGAGEQFF.

Concerning this clonotype: The junction differs from germline at one of its ends, possibly a read error. CDR3 amino acids: CASSPFRGSYEQYF. CDR3 coding DNA: TGCGCCAGCAGTCCCTTCCGGGGGTCCTACGAGCAGTACTTC. The V call is TRBV7-9, the J call TRBJ2-7, with D possibly matching TRBD2 (6 bases). The germline CDR1 and CDR2 sequences are SEHNR and FQNEAQ (reference sequence). The CDR3 runs 14 residues.